This T cell receptor (beta chain) was identified during a study of blood T cell repertoires in COVID-19. V was shortened by 6 bases and J by 0 bases, with 14 bases between the two germline ends. Per germline, CDR1 SGHVS and CDR2 FQNEAQ. The CDR3 contains 15 residues. Produced via immunoSEQ multiplex PCR; TCRdb's table is partial and in-frame only. Of approximately 120,000 clones in the sample, 84% were seen once. The clonotype originates from a woman older than 75 with active or convalescent COVID-19. Sequencing was carried out using peripheral blood. The rearrangement joins TRBV7-8 to TRBJ1-2; a possible D gene is TRBD1 (5 bases). In nucleotides, the CDR3 is TGTGCCAGCAGTTACTCCTCGACAGCTAACTATGGCTACACCTTC. Protein sequence: CASSYSSTANYGYTF.